This entry lists 19 T cell receptor beta chains sequenced from one sample in a study of blood T cell repertoires in COVID-19. Sequencing used immunoSEQ multiplex PCR; TCRdb keeps in-frame clones, though not all of them. The data contain approximately 100,000 clones, under 80% of them singletons. Sequencing input: peripheral blood. The receptors were gathered from a man aged 70-80 years with active or convalescent COVID-19.

The chain joins TRBV12-3 or TRBV12-4 to TRBJ2-1; D is perhaps TRBD2 (7 bases). The CDR3 runs 11 residues. V was clipped by 5 bases and J by 13 bases, with 12 bases between them. The CDR3 region is CASSPGGPQFF. Written as DNA, the CDR3 is TGTGCCAGCAGTCCCGGGGGGCCTCAGTTCTTC.

This clone came up once. V gene TRBV19 combines with J gene TRBJ1-6; 8 bases align to TRBD1. Germline V gives CDR1 LNHDA, CDR2 SQIVND (reference sequence). The trim removed 2 bases at V and 9 bases at J, leaving 3 bases unmatched. The CDR3 is 14 residues long. The CDR3 sequence: CASSIQGASSPLHF. The CDR3 nucleotides are TGTGCCAGTAGTATACAGGGGGCGAGTTCACCCCTCCACTTT.

J is TRBJ1-4 and V is TRBV6-6, with TRBD1 matching 9 bases. With V trimmed by 6 bases and J by 6 bases, 8 bases remained unmatched. The CDR3 contains 15 residues. Germline CDR1 reads MNHNY; CDR2 reads SVGAGI (reference sequence). The DNA of the CDR3 is TGTGCCAGCAGCGACCCCGGGACAGGGTATGAAAAACTGTTTTTT. It is translated as CASSDPGTGYEKLFF.

The chain recombines TRBV28 with TRBJ1-6; D ambiguous. Trimming removed 6 bases at V and 7 bases at J, with 22 bases between. The CDR3 sequence is 17 residues long. The germline V gene has CDR1 MDHEN and CDR2 SYDVKM. CDR3 DNA: TGTGCCAGCAGACCGAATCCGGGCGGGGTGGGGAATTCACCCCTCCACTTT. Translating gives CASRPNPGGVGNSPLHF.

The J gene is TRBJ1-1, the V gene TRBV12-3 or TRBV12-4; 8 bases are shared with TRBD1. The CDR3 is made up of 12 amino acids. After removal of 5 bases from V and 11 bases from J, the junction contained 7 bases not matched to a gene. The CDR3: CASSNRDRWAFF. DNA of the CDR3: TGTGCCAGCAGTAACCGGGACAGGTGGGCTTTCTTT.

The rearrangement joins TRBV10-2 to TRBJ2-3; D is perhaps TRBD2 (5 bases). The CDR3 consists of 12 residues. Germline CDR1 WSHSY, CDR2 SAAADI. V dropped 5 bases and J dropped 8 bases, with 11 bases sitting between them. CDR3 DNA sequence: TGCGCCAGCAGTAGAGATGGAGGTACGCAGTATTTT. Amino acid sequence: CASSRDGGTQYF.

The chain employs TRBV19 and TRBJ2-1; 12 bases line up with TRBD2. The CDR3 is 14 residues long. CDR1 is LNHDA, CDR2 SQIVND, per germline (reference sequence). The ends lost 6 bases at V and 6 bases at J; junction bases unmatched: 3. The CDR3 here is CASRPSGGVNEQFF. The CDR3 nucleotides are TGTGCCAGTAGGCCTAGCGGGGGGGTCAATGAGCAGTTCTTC.

The CDR3 protein is CASSRDRAFSFAGNTIYF. The CDR3 bases are TGTGCCAGCAGTCGGGACAGGGCCTTCTCTTTCGCTGGAAACACCATATATTTT. V is TRBV11-2 and J is TRBJ1-3; TRBD1 agrees at 9 bases. This CDR3 is 18 amino acids long. The V and J ends lost 6 bases and 2 bases, in that order; junction bases with no gene match: 14. Germline V CDR1 and CDR2: SGHAT, FQNNGV. The whole variable domain, filled in from reference TRBV11-2 and TRBJ1-3, reads EAGVAQSPRYKIIEKRQSVAFWCNPISGHATLYWYQQILGQGPKLLIQFQNNGVVDDSQLPKDRFSAERLKGVDSTLKIQPAKLEDSAVYLCASSRDRAFSFAGNTIYFGEGSWLTVV.

The chain is built from TRBV2 and TRBJ2-3, with D maybe TRBD1 (5 bases). CDR3 size: 13 residues. Germline lookup yields CDR1 SNHLY and CDR2 FYNNEI. V was shortened by 7 bases and J by 7 bases, with 15 bases between the two germline ends. This CDR3 is CASKRQFLNTQYF. In DNA, the CDR3 is TGTGCCAGCAAGAGACAGTTCCTTAATACGCAGTATTTT.

This clone showed up just once. The chain recombines TRBV4-1 with TRBJ1-2; the match to TRBD1 covers 7 bases. The CDR3 loop spans 16 amino acids. Germline values: CDR1 MGHRA, CDR2 YSYEKL. The junction had 11 bases not matched to a gene; V was cut back by 2 bases and J by 5 bases. The CDR3 DNA sequence: TGCGCCAGCAGCCAACCCAGTCCCGGGACAGATTATGGCTACACCTTC. Translated, it gives CASSQPSPGTDYGYTF.

The chain combines TRBV10-3 with TRBJ2-7, with TRBD1 matching 8 bases. With V trimmed by 5 bases and J by 4 bases, 19 bases remained unmatched. The length of the CDR3 is 18 residues. CDR1 is ENHRY, CDR2 SYGVKD, per germline. CDR3 residues: CAISSPMRSGTGRYEQYF. The CDR3 DNA follows: TGTGCCATCAGTTCACCGATGAGGTCCGGGACAGGTCGGTACGAGCAGTACTTC.

The chain carries TRBV3-1 (or the pseudogene TRBV3-2) and TRBJ1-3; D call uncertain. CDR1 and CDR2 from the germline V gene are LGHDT and YNNKEL (reference sequence). Trimming left V 3 bases short and J 0 bases short, with 12 bases between. CDR3 size: 16 residues. DNA of the CDR3: TGTGCCAGCAGCCAGGACCCCCGGGGCTCTGGAAACACCATATATTTT. Translating it yields CASSQDPRGSGNTIYF.

CDR3 coding DNA: TGTGCCAGCAGTCTCCGAACAGGGGACGCCACCGGGGAGCTGTTTTTT. Translating it yields CASSLRTGDATGELFF. The chain uses TRBV25-1 and TRBJ2-2; 7 bases match TRBD1. CDR1 is MGHDK, CDR2 SYGVNS, per germline. V dropped 5 bases and J dropped 4; count of bases not matched to a gene: 10. The CDR3 is 16 residues long.

V is TRBV11-3 and J is TRBJ2-2, with a possible D match to TRBD1 (6 bases). Germline V gene lookup returns CDR1 SGHNT and CDR2 YENEEA. The CDR3 extends over 14 amino acids. The V and J ends lost 5 bases and 1 base respectively, with 8 bases between them. The CDR3 reads CASSPTGNTGELFF. The DNA for the CDR3 is TGTGCCAGCAGCCCGACAGGGAACACCGGGGAGCTGTTTTTT.

The chain employs TRBV30 and TRBJ2-2; TRBD1 matches 10 bases. CDR1 and CDR2 from the germline V gene are GTSNPN and SVGIG (reference sequence). The CDR3 runs 15 residues. Losses at the gene ends were 7 bases for V and 5 bases for J; bases not matched to a gene: 10. CDR3 amino acids: CALKSDRGRTGELFF. The CDR3 DNA reads TGTGCCTTGAAATCGGACAGGGGGAGGACCGGGGAGCTGTTTTTT. The variable domain in full, completed from reference TRBV30 and TRBJ2-2, reads SQTIHQWPATLVQPVGSPLSLECTVEGTSNPNLYWYRQAAGRGLQLLFYSVGIGQISSEVPQNLSASRPQDRQFILSSKKLLLSDSGFYLCALKSDRGRTGELFFGEGSRLTVL.

The J gene is TRBJ2-7, the V gene TRBV20-1; TRBD2 is a possible D gene (5 bases). Germline V CDR1 and CDR2: DFQATT, SNEGSKA (reference sequence). This CDR3 has 15 amino acids. Trimming pared 3 bases from V and 0 bases from J, leaving 15 bases between. CDR3 residues: CSASRMAGASYEQYF. Written as DNA, the CDR3 is TGCAGTGCTAGTAGGATGGCGGGTGCCTCCTACGAGCAGTACTTC.

The CDR3 region has the DNA TGTGCCAGCAGCCCAGATCCCTCTGGGGCCAACGTCCTGACTTTC. As protein: CASSPDPSGANVLTF. The V call is TRBV5-4, the J call TRBJ2-6; D call uncertain. V was clipped by 4 bases and J by 0 bases, with 8 bases between them. This CDR3 contains 15 residues. Germline CDR1 reads SGHNT; CDR2 reads YYREEE (reference sequence).

DNA for the CDR3: TGTGCCTCCCAGGGTCCAGGTGAAAAACTGTTTTTT. Translated: CASQGPGEKLFF. The chain is built from TRBV7-9 and TRBJ1-4; TRBD1 is a possible D gene (5 bases). From germline, CDR1 is SEHNR and CDR2 FQNEAQ (reference sequence). The length of the CDR3 is 12 residues. V was clipped by 11 bases and J by 7 bases, with 14 bases between them.

The rearrangement uses TRBV7-2 and TRBJ2-3, with 7 bases identical to TRBD2. Germline values: CDR1 SGHTA, CDR2 FQGNSA. The CDR3 length is 15 residues. Trimming at V came to 6 bases and at J to 2 bases, leaving 8 bases not matched to a gene. The CDR3 nucleotides are TGTGCCAGCAGTCGTGCTAGCGGCTCCACAGATACGCAGTATTTT. It translates to CASSRASGSTDTQYF.